A selection of T cell receptor beta chains follows, all from one sample in a study of graft-versus-host responses after intestinal transplantation. Sequenced by immunoSEQ multiplex PCR; TCRdb stores in-frame clones only, minus some. The repertoire holds about 54,000 clones, 91% seen once, with roughly 6% in the top ten. Sample: PBMCs, taken around 95 weeks after intestinal transplant. Receptor source: a human patient who received an intestinal transplant, so some T cells may come from the graft donor. Both conserved end residues are part of each CDR3. D genes are given only for firm matches. The size entry is marked missing in some rows and otherwise reads once, few, many or a size class.

J gene,V gene,clone size,D gene,CDR3 protein,CDR3 DNA
TRBJ1-6,TRBV6-1,NA,NA,CASSEAGSGNSPLHF,TGTGCCAGCAGTGAAGCGGGGTCGGGTAATTCACCCCTCCACTTT
TRBJ2-3,TRBV14,NA,NA,CASSPEWTDTQYF,TGTGCCAGCAGCCCCGAGTGGACAGATACGCAGTATTTT
TRBJ1-6,TRBV6-6,NA,TRBD1,CASSEEDRADSPLHF,TGTGCCAGCAGTGAGGAGGACAGGGCAGATTCACCCCTCCACTTT
TRBJ1-4,TRBV30,NA,TRBD1,CAWSFGQGSNEKLFF,TGTGCCTGGAGCTTCGGACAGGGGAGTAATGAAAAACTGTTTTTT
TRBJ1-2,TRBV5-4,NA,NA,CASSSNRDNNYGYTF,TGTGCCAGCAGCTCAAATCGGGACAATAACTATGGCTACACCTTC
TRBJ1-2,TRBV6-5,NA,TRBD1,CASSNGQGTYGYTF,TGTGCCAGCAGTAACGGACAGGGCACCTATGGCTACACCTTC
TRBJ1-2,TRBV14,NA,NA,CASSPPAGYGYTF,TGTGCCAGCAGCCCTCCCGCCGGATATGGCTACACCTTC
TRBJ1-6,TRBV19,NA,NA,CASSSWQLVSPLHF,TGTGCCAGTAGCAGTTGGCAGCTCGTCTCACCCCTCCACTTT
TRBJ2-1,TRBV4-1,NA,NA,CASSQNYNEQFF,TGCGCCAGCAGCCAAAATTACAATGAGCAGTTCTTC
TRBJ1-1,TRBV19,NA,TRBD1,CASMGTGAEAFF,TGTGCCAGTATGGGTACAGGGGCCGAAGCTTTCTTT
TRBJ1-6,TRBV4-1,NA,NA,CASSQVIDYNSPLHF,TGCGCCAGCAGCCAAGTCATCGACTATAATTCACCCCTCCACTTT
TRBJ1-1,TRBV7-8,NA,NA,CASSLATSNTEAFF,TGTGCCAGCAGCTTAGCGACCTCGAACACTGAAGCTTTCTTT
TRBJ2-3,TRBV5-1,NA,TRBD1,CASSLASGQGHDTQYF,TGCGCCAGCAGCTTGGCCTCGGGACAGGGTCACGATACGCAGTATTTT
TRBJ2-1,TRBV15,once,NA,CATSTWGWTGHNEQFF,TGTGCCACCAGCACCTGGGGGTGGACTGGACACAATGAGCAGTTCTTC
TRBJ2-7,TRBV6-1,NA,TRBD2,CASSGSGGPLREQYF,TGTGCCAGCAGTGGCAGCGGGGGGCCCTTACGGGAGCAGTACTTC
TRBJ1-6,TRBV7-9,NA,NA,CASSLETGGQPNSPLHF,TGTGCCAGCAGCTTAGAGACTGGAGGTCAACCGAATTCACCCCTCCACTTT
TRBJ1-1,TRBV7-3,NA,NA,CASSFGSGDVTEAFF,TGTGCCAGCAGCTTTGGTTCAGGGGATGTTACTGAAGCTTTCTTT
TRBJ1-3,TRBV28,NA,TRBD1,CASTSQGAPGNTIYF,TGTGCCAGCACCTCCCAGGGGGCGCCTGGAAACACCATATATTTT
TRBJ1-4,TRBV5-6,NA,NA,CASSQVAQGYEKLFF,TGTGCCAGCAGCCAGGTCGCCCAGGGTTATGAAAAACTGTTTTTT
TRBJ2-6,TRBV19,NA,NA,CVSSIGTALAGANVLTF,TGTGTCAGTAGTATCGGGACAGCCCTAGCGGGGGCCAACGTCCTGACTTTC
TRBJ1-1,TRBV5-8,NA,NA,CASSLGGDGTEAFF,TGTGCCAGCAGCTTGGGAGGGGATGGCACTGAAGCTTTCTTT
TRBJ1-3,TRBV10-3,NA,NA,CAIRPTGLGVDTIYF,TGTGCCATCAGGCCGACAGGCCTGGGTGTTGACACCATATATTTT
TRBJ1-3,TRBV25-1,NA,NA,CASSTRDSLQGNTIYF,TGTGCCAGCAGCACGAGAGACAGTCTACAAGGAAACACCATATATTTT